This T cell receptor beta chain was sequenced during a study of shared clonotypes between healthy human individuals. As for the study in general: Sampling drew on donors who were a couple of women and a few men aged 18 to 49.

The length of the CDR3 is 16 residues. J gave up 9 bases and V 0 bases, and 11 bases lay outside the gene matches. The V gene's germline CDR1 is SGHRS and CDR2 YFSETQ. Whole-study results and caveats: It was observed that 5% to 6% of naive CD4 clonotypes were shared across several donors.

A remark on this clone: Antigen unknown.

TCRdb keeps only in-frame clones here, not all; method: immunoSEQ multiplex PCR. The sample has about 2 million clones, 90% to 95% seen once; the top ten hold 0.13%. The TCR sequence derives from a man younger than 30 in good health. The J gene is TRBJ2-5, the V gene TRBV5-1; 10 bases are shared with TRBD2. The sequencing sample was made of naive CD4+ T cells sorted from blood. Specified subset: CD45RA+ positively selected. CDR3 amino acids: CASSLVASGGHGAQYF. CDR3 bases: TGCGCCAGCAGCTTGGTGGCTAGCGGGGGCCACGGGGCCCAGTACTTC.